Listed below are T cell receptor beta chains from one sample, sequenced in a study of a mutant IDH1 vaccine in newly diagnosed glioma. Here immunoSEQ multiplex PCR was the method, and the copy in TCRdb shows in-frame clones only, minus some. The table lists about 60,000 clones, approximately 80% of them singletons. These receptors' antigens are unknown. Sequenced material: PBMCs, taken from a glioma patient whose treatment included an IDH1 peptide vaccine. The receptors come from a man aged 25-45 years with glioma. The conserved cysteine and the conserved F or W are not part of the CDR3 here. The order of the fields is V gene, J gene, CDR3 protein.

TRBV7-6	TRBJ1-4	ASSFRGATNEKLF
TRBV18	TRBJ1-1	ASSPMTGFRTEAF
TRBV7-9	TRBJ1-2	ASSLEGSVEGYT
TRBV7-2	TRBJ2-1	ASSLVRVAGDYNEQF
TRBV7-8	TRBJ2-7	ASSPGTLVYEQY
TRBV5-4	TRBJ1-2	ASSLSRAGYT
TRBV28	TRBJ1-5	ASSTDRVMEPQH
TRBV10-3	TRBJ2-1	AISESETGLGPYNEQF
TRBV6-4	TRBJ2-2	ASSDSMRRGDHTGELF
TRBV5-4	TRBJ2-2	ASSFSGDTGELF
TRBV15	TRBJ1-1	ATSPDSRRAF
TRBV2	TRBJ2-2	ASIRTENTGELF
TRBV4-1	TRBJ1-2	ASSQGIFANYGYT
TRBV19	TRBJ2-7	ASRTGQGPAYEQY
TRBV10-1	TRBJ1-6	ASITGSSYNSPLH
TRBV5-5	TRBJ1-2	ASSLDVTWTGAYGYT
TRBV11-2	TRBJ1-6	ASSPAPQGSSPLH
TRBV19	TRBJ2-5	ASSIGWGETQY
TRBV6-1	TRBJ1-2	ASSVSIGTNYGYT
TRBV6-1	TRBJ2-1	ASSELPGRYNEQF
TRBV5-1	TRBJ2-1	ASSLDRSGRKQF
TRBV5-3	TRBJ2-5	ARSLVAGGPIQETQY
TRBV19	TRBJ2-3	ASSTGLAGVWTDTQY
TRBV28	TRBJ1-5	ASSGQGLKPQH
TRBV5-4	TRBJ1-2	ASSLNREGYGYT
TRBV5-5	TRBJ1-4	ASRVRQTTNEKLF
TRBV4-2	TRBJ2-7	ASSPGLAPAYEQY
TRBV5-1	TRBJ2-7	ASSLVASGRYEQY
TRBV28	TRBJ1-2	ASSQYTGQGST
TRBV7-2	TRBJ1-2	ASSPGTRVNYGYT
TRBV4-3	TRBJ2-3	ASSQDFREHTDTQY
TRBV21-1	TRBJ2-3	ASSKDTQY
TRBV28	TRBJ1-5	ASSSPGTADYSNQPQH
TRBV6-5	TRBJ2-7	ASSYSDRQPGEQY
TRBV19	TRBJ1-1	ASSNQPGQWGEAF
TRBV28	TRBJ2-7	ASRRQGTYEQY
TRBV7-7	TRBJ1-1	ASSATVNTEAF
TRBV5-1	TRBJ2-1	ATAETTAYNEQF
TRBV7-2	TRBJ1-3	ASSTGGSGNTIY